One sample yielded the 8 T cell receptor beta chains listed below, sequenced in a study of T cell repertoires in cytomegalovirus infection. TCRdb independently ran MiXCR on the reads; one entry per CDR3 protein. The sample contains about 530,000 distinct CDR3 sequences, about 25% of which appear only once. Source material: PBMCs. The receptors here all came from a human donor in good health (CMV status not recorded). Some clones in this sample may be carry-over from other donors' samples.

This clonotype was detected only a few times. The gene calls are TRBV19 and TRBJ2-3, with a tentative D call TRBD1 (5 bases). Trimming stripped 7 bases from V and 1 base from J, with 15 bases between. CDR3 length equals 15 residues. Germline assignment: CDR1 LNHDA and CDR2 SQIVND (reference sequence). As DNA, the CDR3 is TGTGCCAGTAAGGTGGGGCTCCATCGCACAGATACGCAGTATTTT. This translates into CASKVGLHRTDTQYF.

This clonotype has ten or more counts. The chain has TRBV7-2 and TRBJ1-6, with D unclear. Germline V gene sequence: CDR1 SGHTA, CDR2 FQGNSA. V gave up 6 bases and J gave up 5 bases, with 11 bases separating them. The CDR3 is 14 residues long. The DNA for the CDR3 is TGTGCCAGCAGTTTCGGACGGAATAATTCACCCCTCCACTTT. It yields the protein CASSFGRNNSPLHF. Based on the CDR3 plus reference TRBV7-2 and TRBJ1-6, the full variable domain is GAGVSQSPSNKVTEKGKDVELRCDPISGHTALYWYRQSLGQGLEFLIYFQGNSAPDKSGLPSDRFSAERTGGSVSTLTIQRTQQEDSAVYLCASSFGRNNSPLHFGNGTRLTVT.

The chain joins TRBV5-3 to TRBJ2-3, with 8 positions matching TRBD2. TRBV5-3 is annotated as an ORF whose role is uncertain. The CDR3 has 15 residues. V dropped 8 bases and J dropped 1; count of bases not matched to a gene: 9. The CDR3 sequence: CASSAAGAGTDTQYF. DNA for the CDR3: TGTGCCAGCAGCGCAGCGGGAGCGGGCACAGATACGCAGTATTTT.

This chain links TRBV20-1 with TRBJ2-4, with D hard to call. V was clipped by 3 bases and J by 0 bases, with 9 bases between them. The CDR3 has 14 amino acids. CDR1 is DFQATT, CDR2 SNEGSKA, per germline (reference sequence). CDR3 in amino acids: CSARTSLAKNIQYF. CDR3 DNA sequence: TGCAGTGCTAGGACTTCCTTAGCCAAAAACATTCAGTACTTC.

V and J are TRBV6-2 or TRBV6-3 and TRBJ2-7; D not certain. The CDR3 sequence is 13 residues long. Trimming pared 1 base from V and 3 bases from J, leaving 7 bases between. Germline V gene data show CDR1 as MNHEY and CDR2 as SVGEGT. The CDR3 sequence is CASSYYQDYEQYV. In DNA, the CDR3 is TGTGCCAGCAGTTACTACCAGGACTACGAGCAGTACGTC.

The chain has TRBV12-3 or TRBV12-4 and TRBJ1-1; no reliable D call. This CDR3 contains 13 residues. Trimming shortened V by 6 bases and J by 10 bases, and 18 bases separated the two germline ends. The CDR3 loop reads CASRKRDPEGAFF. The CDR3 DNA reads TGTGCCAGCAGGAAACGGGATCCCGAAGGAGCTTTCTTT.

This clonotype was counted only a few times. The chain is built from TRBV7-8 and TRBJ2-7; weak D call: TRBD2 (6 bases). This CDR3 is 12 amino acids long. Germline V gene sequence: CDR1 SGHVS, CDR2 FQNEAQ. V lost 5 bases and J 7 bases, leaving 12 bases between the germline ends. CDR3 coding DNA: TGTGCCAGCAGCCCGTCGGGGGAGGAGCAGTACTTC. It encodes CASSPSGEEQYF.

The J gene is TRBJ1-5, the V gene TRBV6-2 or TRBV6-3; TRBD1 matches at 8 bases. This CDR3 spans 18 amino acids. The J segment lost 0 bases and the V segment lost 7 bases, leaving 14 bases of the junction unmatched. Germline CDR1 MNHEY, CDR2 SVGEGT. The CDR3 reads CASTDFNQGARSNQPQHF. CDR3 sequence (DNA): TGTGCCAGCACGGACTTTAACCAGGGGGCGCGTAGCAATCAGCCCCAGCATTTT.